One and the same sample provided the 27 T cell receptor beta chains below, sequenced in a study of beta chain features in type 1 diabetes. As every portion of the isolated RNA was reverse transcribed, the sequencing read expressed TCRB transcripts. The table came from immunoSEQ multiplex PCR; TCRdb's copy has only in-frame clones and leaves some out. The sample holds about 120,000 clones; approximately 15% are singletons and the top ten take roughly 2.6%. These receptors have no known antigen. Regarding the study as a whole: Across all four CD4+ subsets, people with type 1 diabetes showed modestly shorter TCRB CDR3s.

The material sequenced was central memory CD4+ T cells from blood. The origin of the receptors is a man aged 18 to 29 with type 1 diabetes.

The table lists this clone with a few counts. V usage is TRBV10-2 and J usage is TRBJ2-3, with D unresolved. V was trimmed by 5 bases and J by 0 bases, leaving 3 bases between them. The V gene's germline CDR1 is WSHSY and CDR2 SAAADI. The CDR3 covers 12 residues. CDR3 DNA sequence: TGCGCCAGCAGTCCTAGCACAGATACGCAGTATTTT. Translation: CASSPSTDTQYF.

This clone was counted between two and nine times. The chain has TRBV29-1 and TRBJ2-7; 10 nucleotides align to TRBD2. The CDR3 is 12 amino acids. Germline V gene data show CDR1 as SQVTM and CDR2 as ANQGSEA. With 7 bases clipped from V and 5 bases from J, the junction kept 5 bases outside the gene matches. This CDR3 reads CSGLAGDDEQYF. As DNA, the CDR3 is TGCAGCGGGCTAGCGGGAGACGACGAGCAGTACTTC.

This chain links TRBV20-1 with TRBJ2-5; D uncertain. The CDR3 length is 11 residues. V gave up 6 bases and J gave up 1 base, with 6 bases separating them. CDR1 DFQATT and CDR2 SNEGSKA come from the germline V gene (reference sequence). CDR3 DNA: TGCAGTGCCAGAAGCCAAGAGACCCAGTACTTC. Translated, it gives CSARSQETQYF.

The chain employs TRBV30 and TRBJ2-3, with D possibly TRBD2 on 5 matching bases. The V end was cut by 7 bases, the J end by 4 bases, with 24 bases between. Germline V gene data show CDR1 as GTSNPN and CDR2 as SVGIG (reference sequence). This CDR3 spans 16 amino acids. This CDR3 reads CASTRTQDIMADTQYF. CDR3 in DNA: TGTGCCTCTACTAGGACGCAAGACATCATGGCAGATACGCAGTATTTT.

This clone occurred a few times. CDR3 DNA: TGTGCCAGCCTGGCGACAGGGAGGGCTGCCGGCACAGATACGCAGTATTTT. Amino acid sequence: CASLATGRAAGTDTQYF. V gene TRBV7-9 combines with J gene TRBJ2-3; tentatively, D is TRBD1 or TRBD2 (7 bases each). The germline CDR1 and CDR2 sequences are SEHNR and FQNEAQ (reference sequence). CDR3 length equals 17 residues. Trimming removed 8 bases from V and 1 base from J, with 22 bases in between.

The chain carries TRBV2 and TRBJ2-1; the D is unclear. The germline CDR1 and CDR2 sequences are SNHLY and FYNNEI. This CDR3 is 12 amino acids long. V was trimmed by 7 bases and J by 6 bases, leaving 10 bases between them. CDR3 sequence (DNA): TGTGCCAGCAAGGAAGAATTCAATGAGCAGTTCTTC. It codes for CASKEEFNEQFF.

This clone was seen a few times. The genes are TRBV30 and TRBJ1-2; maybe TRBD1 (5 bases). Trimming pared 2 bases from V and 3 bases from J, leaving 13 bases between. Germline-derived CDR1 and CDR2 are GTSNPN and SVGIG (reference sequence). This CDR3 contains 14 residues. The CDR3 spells CAWSRPPRDYGYTF. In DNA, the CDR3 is TGTGCCTGGAGTCGGCCACCCAGGGACTATGGCTACACCTTC.

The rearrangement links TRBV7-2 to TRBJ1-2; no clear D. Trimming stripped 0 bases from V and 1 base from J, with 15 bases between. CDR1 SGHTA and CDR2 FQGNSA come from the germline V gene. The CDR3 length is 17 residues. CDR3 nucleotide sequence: TGTGCCAGCAGCTTAGCGCCTCTCAGGCCCGGTAACTATGGCTACACCTTC. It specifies CASSLAPLRPGNYGYTF.

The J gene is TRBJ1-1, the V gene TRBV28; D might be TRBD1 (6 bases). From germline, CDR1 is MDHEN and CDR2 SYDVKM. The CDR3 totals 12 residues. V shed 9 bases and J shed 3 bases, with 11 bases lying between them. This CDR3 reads CASSGVDTEAFF. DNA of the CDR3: TGTGCCAGTTCAGGGGTGGACACTGAAGCTTTCTTT.

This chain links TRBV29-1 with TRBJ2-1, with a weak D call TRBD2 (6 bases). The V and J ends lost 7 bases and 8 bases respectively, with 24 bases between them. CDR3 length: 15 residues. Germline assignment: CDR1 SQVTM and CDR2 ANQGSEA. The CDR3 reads CSGNRMGGARDEQFF. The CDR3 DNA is TGCAGCGGCAACCGGATGGGGGGTGCGAGAGATGAGCAGTTCTTC.

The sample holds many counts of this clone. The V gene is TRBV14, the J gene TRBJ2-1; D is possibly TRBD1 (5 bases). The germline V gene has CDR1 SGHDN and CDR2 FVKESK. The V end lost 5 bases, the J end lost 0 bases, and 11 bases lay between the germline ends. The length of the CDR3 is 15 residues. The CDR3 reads CASSYYTGSYNEQFF. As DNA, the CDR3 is TGTGCCAGCAGCTACTACACAGGCTCCTACAATGAGCAGTTCTTC.

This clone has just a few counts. The DNA of the CDR3 is TGTGCCAGCAGCCCCCATGGTGGTACGAACACCGGGGAGCTGTTTTTT. This gives the protein CASSPHGGTNTGELFF. This rearrangement joins TRBV7-3 to TRBJ2-2; unclear D gene. V was pared by 5 bases and J by 0 bases, with 13 bases between. The CDR3 has 16 amino acids. Germline CDR1 is SGHTA and CDR2 is FQGTGA.

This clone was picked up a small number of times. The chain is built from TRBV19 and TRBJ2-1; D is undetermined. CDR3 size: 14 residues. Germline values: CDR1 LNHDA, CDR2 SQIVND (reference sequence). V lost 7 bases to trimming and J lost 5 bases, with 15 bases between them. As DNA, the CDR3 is TGTGCCAGTAAGATCGGGTATAAAGACAATGAGCAGTTCTTC. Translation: CASKIGYKDNEQFF.

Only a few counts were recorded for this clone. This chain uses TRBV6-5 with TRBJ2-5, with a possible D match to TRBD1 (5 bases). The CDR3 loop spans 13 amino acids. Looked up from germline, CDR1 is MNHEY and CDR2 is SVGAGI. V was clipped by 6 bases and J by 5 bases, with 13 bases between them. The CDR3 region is CASRDTDKETQYF. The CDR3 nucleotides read TGTGCCAGCAGGGACACTGACAAGGAGACCCAGTACTTC.

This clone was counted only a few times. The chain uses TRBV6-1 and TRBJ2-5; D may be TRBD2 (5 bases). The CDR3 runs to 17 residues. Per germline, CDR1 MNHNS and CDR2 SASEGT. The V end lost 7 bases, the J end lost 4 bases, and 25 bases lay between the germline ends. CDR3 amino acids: CASNDGGGRVVRETQYF. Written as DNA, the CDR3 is TGTGCCAGCAATGATGGAGGCGGGCGGGTTGTTCGAGAGACCCAGTACTTC.

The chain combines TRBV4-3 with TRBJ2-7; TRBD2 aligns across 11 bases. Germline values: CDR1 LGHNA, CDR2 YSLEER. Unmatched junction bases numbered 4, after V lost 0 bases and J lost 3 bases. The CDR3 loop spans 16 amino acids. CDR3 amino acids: CASSQDFTSGGYEQYF. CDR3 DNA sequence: TGCGCCAGCAGCCAAGATTTTACTAGCGGGGGCTACGAGCAGTACTTC.

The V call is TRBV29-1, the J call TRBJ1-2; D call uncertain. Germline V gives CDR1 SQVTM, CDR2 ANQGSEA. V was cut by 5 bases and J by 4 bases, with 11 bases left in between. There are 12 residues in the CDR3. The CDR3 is CSVSTRSYGYTF. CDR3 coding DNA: TGCAGCGTTTCGACAAGAAGCTATGGCTACACCTTC.

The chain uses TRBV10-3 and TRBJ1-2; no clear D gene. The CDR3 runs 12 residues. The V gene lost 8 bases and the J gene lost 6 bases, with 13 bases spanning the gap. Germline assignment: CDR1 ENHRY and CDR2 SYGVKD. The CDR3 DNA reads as TGTGCCATCGGAAACTTAAGGGATGGCTACACCTTC. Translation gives CAIGNLRDGYTF.

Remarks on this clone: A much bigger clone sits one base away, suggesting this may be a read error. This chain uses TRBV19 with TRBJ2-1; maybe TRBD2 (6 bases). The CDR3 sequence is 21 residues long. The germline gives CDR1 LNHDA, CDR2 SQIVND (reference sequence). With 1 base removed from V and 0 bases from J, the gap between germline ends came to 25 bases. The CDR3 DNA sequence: TGTGCCAGTAGTATAGCCGTGGCTCACCTCCGGGAGCCTAGCTCCTACAATGAGCAGTTCTTC. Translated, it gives CASSIAVAHLREPSSYNEQFF.

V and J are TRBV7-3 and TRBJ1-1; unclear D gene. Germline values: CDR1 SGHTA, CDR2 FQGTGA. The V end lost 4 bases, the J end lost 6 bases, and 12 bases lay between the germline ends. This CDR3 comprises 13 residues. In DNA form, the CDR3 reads TGTGCCAGCAGCTCGGCAGTCCAGTCTGAAGCTTTCTTT. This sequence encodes CASSSAVQSEAFF.

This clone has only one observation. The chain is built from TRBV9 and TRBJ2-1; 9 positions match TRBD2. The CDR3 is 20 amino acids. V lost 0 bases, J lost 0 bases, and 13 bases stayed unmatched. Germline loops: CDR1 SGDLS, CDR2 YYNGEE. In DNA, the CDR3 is TGTGCCAGCAGCGTAGTATTCGTTAGCGGGAGTCTAAGCTCCTACAATGAGCAGTTCTTC. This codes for CASSVVFVSGSLSSYNEQFF.

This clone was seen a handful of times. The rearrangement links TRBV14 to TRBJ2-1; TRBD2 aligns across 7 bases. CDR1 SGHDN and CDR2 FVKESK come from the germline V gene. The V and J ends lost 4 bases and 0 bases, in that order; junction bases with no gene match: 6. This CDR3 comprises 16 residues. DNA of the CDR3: TGTGCCAGCAGCCGCCTGGGCGGGAGCTCCTACAATGAGCAGTTCTTC. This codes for CASSRLGGSSYNEQFF.

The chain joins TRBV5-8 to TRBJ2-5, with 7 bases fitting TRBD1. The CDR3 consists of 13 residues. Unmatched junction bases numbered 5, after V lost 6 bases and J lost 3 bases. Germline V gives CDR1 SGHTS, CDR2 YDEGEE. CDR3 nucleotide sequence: TGTGCCAGCAACAGGGACAGAGAAGAGACCCAGTACTTC. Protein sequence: CASNRDREETQYF.

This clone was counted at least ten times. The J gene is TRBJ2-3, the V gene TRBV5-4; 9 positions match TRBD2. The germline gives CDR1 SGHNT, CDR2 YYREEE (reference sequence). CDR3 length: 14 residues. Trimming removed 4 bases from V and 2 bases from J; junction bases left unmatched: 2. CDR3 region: CASSAGGPTDTQYF. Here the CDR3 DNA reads TGTGCCAGCAGCGCGGGGGGGCCCACAGATACGCAGTATTTT.

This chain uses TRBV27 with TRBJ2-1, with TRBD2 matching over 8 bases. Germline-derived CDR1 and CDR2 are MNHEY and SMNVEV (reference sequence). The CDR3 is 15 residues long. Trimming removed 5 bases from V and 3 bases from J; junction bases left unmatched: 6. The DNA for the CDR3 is TGTGCCAGCAGTGCGGTGGCGGGGGGCTACAATGAGCAGTTCTTC. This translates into CASSAVAGGYNEQFF.

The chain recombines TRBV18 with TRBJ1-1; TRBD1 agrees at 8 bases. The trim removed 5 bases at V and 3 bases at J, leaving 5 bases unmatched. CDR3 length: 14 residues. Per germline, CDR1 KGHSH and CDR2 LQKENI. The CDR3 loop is CASSSLQGDTEAFF. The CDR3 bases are TGTGCCAGCTCATCTCTACAGGGGGACACTGAAGCTTTCTTT.

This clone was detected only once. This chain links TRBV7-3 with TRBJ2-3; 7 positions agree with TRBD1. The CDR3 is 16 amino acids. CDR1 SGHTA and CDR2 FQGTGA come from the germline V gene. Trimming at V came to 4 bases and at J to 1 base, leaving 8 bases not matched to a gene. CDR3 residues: CASSSGQVTGTDTQYF. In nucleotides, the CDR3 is TGTGCCAGCAGCTCCGGACAGGTCACCGGCACAGATACGCAGTATTTT.